Reported below is one T cell receptor beta chain. This sample was taken from a study of tissue T cells after allogeneic stem cell transplantation. CDR3 sequences, V/J genes, frequencies and template counts came from survey-depth TCRbeta sequencing. Profiled with immunoSEQ multiplex PCR; TCRdb holds only in-frame clones, not every one. The sample lists about 5,200 clones, about 70% occurring once. Retrospectively chosen non-transplant comparators had other cancers and at least five gastrointestinal samples, without known gastrointestinal disease. Trimming stripped 5 bases from V and 10 bases from J, with 12 bases between. Germline CDR1 reads DFQATT; CDR2 reads SNEGSKA (reference sequence). The CDR3 length is 11 residues.

The chain joins TRBV20-1 to TRBJ2-1; TRBD1 is a possible D gene (5 bases). Sequences were derived from tissue from the colon, sampled at autopsy. The sequence derives from an older female donor with lung cancer. The CDR3 protein is CSAWGSLEQFF. The CDR3 DNA sequence: TGCAGTGCTTGGGGCTCCCTGGAGCAGTTCTTC.